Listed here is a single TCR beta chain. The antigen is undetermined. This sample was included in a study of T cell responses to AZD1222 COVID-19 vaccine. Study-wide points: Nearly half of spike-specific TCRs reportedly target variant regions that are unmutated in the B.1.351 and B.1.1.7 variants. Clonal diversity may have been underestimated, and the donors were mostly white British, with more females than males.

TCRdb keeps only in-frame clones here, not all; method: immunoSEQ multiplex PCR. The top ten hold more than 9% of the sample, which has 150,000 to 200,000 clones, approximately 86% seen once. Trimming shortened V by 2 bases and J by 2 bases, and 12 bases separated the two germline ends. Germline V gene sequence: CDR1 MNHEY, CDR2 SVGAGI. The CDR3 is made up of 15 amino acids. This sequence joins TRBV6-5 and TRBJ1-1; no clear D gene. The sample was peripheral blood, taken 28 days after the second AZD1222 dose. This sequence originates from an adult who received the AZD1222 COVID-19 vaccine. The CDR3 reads CASSYSLELNTEAFF. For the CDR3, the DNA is TGTGCCAGCAGTTACAGTCTGGAGCTTAACACTGAAGCTTTCTTT.